The entry below describes one T cell receptor (beta chain). The sample originates from a study of blood T cell repertoires in COVID-19. Germline loops: CDR1 SGHNT, CDR2 YYREEE (reference sequence). J gave up 2 bases and V 2 bases, and 3 bases lay outside the gene matches. CDR3 length equals 16 residues. Here immunoSEQ multiplex PCR was the method, and the copy in TCRdb shows in-frame clones only, minus some. Here the sample spans 300,000 to 400,000 clones, roughly 87% being singletons. The specimen sequenced was PBMCs or T cells enriched from blood (not recorded which). The clonotype comes from a young woman who had recovered from COVID-19. The V gene is TRBV5-4, the J gene TRBJ2-5; 13 positions agree with TRBD2. As DNA, the CDR3 is TGTGCCAGCAGCTTAGGACTAGCGGGGGTACAAGAGACCCAGTACTTC. It encodes CASSLGLAGVQETQYF.